The clone carrying this T cell receptor (beta chain) has more than one count but fewer than ten. Its target is not known. This CDR3 comprises 16 residues. J gave up 3 bases and V 5 bases, and 11 bases lay outside the gene matches. Germline-derived CDR1 and CDR2 are MNHEY and SMNVEV (reference sequence). These data originate in a study of T cell repertoires in cytomegalovirus infection. Overall study: CMV infection together with matching HLA type was indicated by public TCR beta signatures.

TCRdb re-called the reads through MiXCR, storing one row per CDR3 protein. Counted here are roughly 920,000 distinct CDR3 sequences, approximately 30% occurring once; the ten biggest clones make up about an eighth. This clonotype was sampled from a human donor in good health (CMV status not recorded). Some clones in this sample may be carry-over from other donors' samples. Sequences were derived from cultured CD8+ T cells from PBMCs, sampled from culture after CMV antigen stimulation. V and J are TRBV27 and TRBJ1-2, with 8 bases matching TRBD1. CDR3 sequence (DNA): TGTGCCAGCAGTCCCAGCGTGGGACAGGTATACTATGGCTACACCTTC. Protein product: CASSPSVGQVYYGYTF.